These T cell receptor beta chains were read from a single sample in a study of blood T cell repertoires in COVID-19. Assay: immunoSEQ multiplex PCR; the TCRdb copy retains only in-frame clones and omits some. This sample carries under 300,000 clones, around four fifths of them seen once, and the ten largest clones take over 5.5%. Material for sequencing was peripheral blood. These receptors were collected from a woman aged 55 to 70 with active or convalescent COVID-19. Each CDR3 is given with its conserved first and last residue. The D gene is left open where the match is weak. Size tells how often a clone was seen (once, few, many) or the class of an expanded clone, and some rows leave it out.

clone_size	d_call	v_call	j_call	cdr3_nt	cdr3_aa
.	.	TRBV11-2	TRBJ1-6	TGTGCCAGCAGCTTAGATCTTATCTATTCCCTCCACTTT	CASSLDLIYSLHF
.	.	TRBV10-3	TRBJ2-2	TGTGCCATCAGTGTGGAGGGGGCTGGGACCGGGGAGCTGTTTTTT	CAISVEGAGTGELFF
.	TRBD2	TRBV30	TRBJ2-3	TGTGCCTGGGCCCCGCGAGCGGGAGGGAGGACAGATACGCAGTATTTT	CAWAPRAGGRTDTQYF
.	TRBD2	TRBV27	TRBJ2-7	TGTGCCAGCAGTTTATATGGGACTAGCGTCTACGAGCAGTACTTC	CASSLYGTSVYEQYF
.	.	TRBV24-1	TRBJ2-7	TGTGCCACCAGTGACCCCACTAGAGGACTCGAGCAGTACTTC	CATSDPTRGLEQYF
.	TRBD2	TRBV28	TRBJ2-5	TGTGCCAGCAAAGCGGGGGCAGAGACCCAGTACTTC	CASKAGAETQYF
.	.	TRBV29-1	TRBJ2-2	TGCAGCGTTGAAAGGGGGACCGGGGAGCTGTTTTTT	CSVERGTGELFF
once	TRBD1	TRBV28	TRBJ2-1	TGTGCCAGCAGTTCCCAGACAGGGGACGATGAGCAGTTCTTC	CASSSQTGDDEQFF
.	TRBD1	TRBV24-1	TRBJ1-2	TGTGCCACCAGTGAAATTGGACAGGGGGGTGGCTACACCTTC	CATSEIGQGGGYTF
.	.	TRBV3-1/TRBV3-2	TRBJ2-5	TGTGCCAGCAGCCAAGATCGGGGGGCCAGGTCCCAGTACTTC	CASSQDRGARSQYF
.	.	TRBV6-2/TRBV6-3	TRBJ2-2	TGTGCCAGCAGTTACCCGGCGGGCTTGAACACCGGGGAGCTGTTTTTT	CASSYPAGLNTGELFF
.	TRBD1	TRBV18	TRBJ2-1	TGTGCCAGCTTACCTCAATTCCGGGACAGCAATGAGCAGTTCTTC	CASLPQFRDSNEQFF
.	TRBD1	TRBV28	TRBJ1-3	TGTGCCAGCAGCGGGGGGGGACAGTTATACTCTGGAAACACCATATATTTT	CASSGGGQLYSGNTIYF
.	.	TRBV6-5	TRBJ1-5	TGTGCCAGCAGTTACCAGAGTAGCCAGCCCCAGCATTTT	CASSYQSSQPQHF
.	TRBD1	TRBV7-8	TRBJ1-4	TGTGCCAGCAGCCCCATTCAGGGACAGGGCAATGAAAAACTGTTTTTT	CASSPIQGQGNEKLFF
.	TRBD2	TRBV4-2	TRBJ2-1	TGTGCCAGCAGCCAAGAACCCTTTCTAGCGGGGGACGATAATGAGCAGTTCTTC	CASSQEPFLAGDDNEQFF
.	TRBD1	TRBV19	TRBJ1-6	TGTGCCAGTAGTCTCCGGGACAGGGGTGCCTATAATTCACCCCTCCACTTT	CASSLRDRGAYNSPLHF
.	TRBD2	TRBV7-2	TRBJ2-2	TGTGCCAGCAGCTTGGTTGGACAACGGGGGGGGAACACCGGGGAGCTGTTTTTT	CASSLVGQRGGNTGELFF
.	.	TRBV19	TRBJ2-6	TGTGCCAGTCGTGCGAGGGGGGGCGGGTTAATGACAGGGGCCAACGTCCTGACTTTC	CASRARGGGLMTGANVLTF
.	TRBD2	TRBV7-9	TRBJ2-1	TGTGCCAGCAGCCTGAAACTAGCGGCCCCCAATGAGCAGTTCTTC	CASSLKLAAPNEQFF
.	TRBD2	TRBV28	TRBJ2-2	TGTGCCAGCAGCACAAGCGGGAGGGCCTTCCCCGGGGAGCTGTTTTTT	CASSTSGRAFPGELFF
.	.	TRBV6-5	TRBJ1-5	TGTGCCAGCAGTTCCAGAGGGCGGCCCCAGCATTTT	CASSSRGRPQHF